This T cell receptor beta chain was identified during a study of blood T cell repertoires in COVID-19. In the study overall: Two consecutive negative NP/OP PCR tests, clearance, or resolved symptoms defined Cohort 3 recovery. Some COVID-19 samples were acute and others convalescent; all came from the United States, Italy and Spain.

In terms of age and location, participants ranged from roughly 18 to 89 years and lived in about two dozen US areas. Only in-frame clones appear in the TCRdb table, and some are missing; sequencing was by immunoSEQ multiplex PCR. The sample lists 200,000 to 250,000 clones; roughly 90% were seen once. The sequence was obtained from a woman between 45 and 60 years old in a cohort exposed to, infected with or recovered from COVID-19 (not recorded which). Specimen: PBMCs or T cells enriched from blood (not recorded which).

In nucleotides, the CDR3 is TGTGCCAGCAGTTTAAGGAGGGACGAGCAGTTCTTC. Translation gives CASSLRRDEQFF. The V call is TRBV12-3 or TRBV12-4, the J call TRBJ2-1; possible D gene TRBD2, 6 bases. With 2 bases removed from V and 10 bases from J, the gap between germline ends came to 9 bases. The CDR3 loop spans 12 amino acids.